This T cell receptor (beta chain) is drawn from a study of response to subunit inactivated influenza vaccine. With 2 bases clipped from V and 5 bases from J, the junction kept 5 bases outside the gene matches. The CDR3 consists of 14 residues. Germline V gives CDR1 MGHRA, CDR2 YSYEKL. This clonotype was counted many times. TCRdb itself ran the RT-PCR reads through MiXCR, one entry per CDR3 protein. The sample yields 500,000 to 550,000 distinct CDR3 sequences, roughly 8.2% seen once. This clonotype was obtained from a man aged 50-75 years who received an inactivated influenza vaccine. The source was PBMCs from blood, collected roughly 24 months after vaccination. The rearrangement links TRBV4-1 to TRBJ2-7; 8 nucleotides agree with TRBD1. In nucleotides, the CDR3 is TGCGCCAGCAGCCAATGGACAGGGAGGAACGAGCAGTACTTC. Amino acids: CASSQWTGRNEQYF.